These T cell receptor beta chains were read from a single sample in a study of cytomegalovirus exposure and HLA in healthy donors. The method was immunoSEQ multiplex PCR; TCRdb's version includes in-frame clones alone and lacks a portion of them. The sample yields 100,000 to 150,000 clones, around 72% seen once. Sequencing input: PBMCs. All receptors derive from a woman between 18 and 30 years old in good health and CMV-seronegative. The CDR3 runs from the conserved cysteine through the conserved F or W. A D gene is named only where the DNA matches it firmly. Clone size, where shown, is once, few, many, or a class for clones that have expanded.

>TRBJ2-7|TRBV7-9|.|.
TGTGCCAGCAGCTTAACCTTGACCCAGGGCGGCCACGAGCAGTACTTC
CASSLTLTQGGHEQYF
>TRBJ2-3|TRBV5-1|TRBD2|.
TGCGCCAGCTTCTACCAGGCGGGGGGGAGGACAGATACGCAGTATTTT
CASFYQAGGRTDTQYF
>TRBJ1-4|TRBV5-1|TRBD1|.
TGCGCCAGCAGCAACGACAGGGGAGACGAAAAACTGTTTTTT
CASSNDRGDEKLFF
>TRBJ2-2|TRBV5-1|.|.
TGCGCCAGCAGCGCCGGGACTCCTCTACCTATCACCGGGGAGCTGTTTTTT
CASSAGTPLPITGELFF
>TRBJ2-6|TRBV5-1|TRBD1|once
TGCGCCAGCAGGGGACAGTTCCTCGCTGGGGCCAACGTCCTGACTTTC
CASRGQFLAGANVLTF
>TRBJ1-4|TRBV27|.|.
TGTGCCAGCAGTTCCCCCCGGGACACATATGAAAAACTGTTTTTT
CASSSPRDTYEKLFF
>TRBJ2-7|TRBV19|TRBD2|.
TGTGCCACCAAAGCGGGAATGAACTACGAGCAGTACTTC
CATKAGMNYEQYF
>TRBJ1-4|TRBV7-9|.|few
TGTGCCAGCAGAGAAACCCAGGGCCGCGAAAAACTGTTTTTT
CASRETQGREKLFF
>TRBJ2-1|TRBV27|TRBD2|once
TGTGCCAGCAGTTTATTCGTCCCCGGGACTAGCGGGACAGATGAGCAGTTCTTC
CASSLFVPGTSGTDEQFF
>TRBJ2-5|TRBV30|TRBD2|.
TGTGCCTGGACTGGTGGGATTCCGCCTGGCGGGAGGGCCAGGGAGACCCAGTACTTC
CAWTGGIPPGGRARETQYF
>TRBJ2-7|TRBV7-9|.|.
TGTGCCAGCAGCTTAGCGTCCGGACTCCCCTACGAGCAGTACTTC
CASSLASGLPYEQYF
>TRBJ2-1|TRBV4-1|TRBD2|.
TGCGCCAGCAGCGGGCCTAGCGGTACGGGCATTGATGAGCAGTTCTTC
CASSGPSGTGIDEQFF
>TRBJ2-3|TRBV7-2|TRBD2|few
TGTGCCAGCAGCTTAGGGAGGGAGGGCATAGATACGCAGTATTTT
CASSLGREGIDTQYF